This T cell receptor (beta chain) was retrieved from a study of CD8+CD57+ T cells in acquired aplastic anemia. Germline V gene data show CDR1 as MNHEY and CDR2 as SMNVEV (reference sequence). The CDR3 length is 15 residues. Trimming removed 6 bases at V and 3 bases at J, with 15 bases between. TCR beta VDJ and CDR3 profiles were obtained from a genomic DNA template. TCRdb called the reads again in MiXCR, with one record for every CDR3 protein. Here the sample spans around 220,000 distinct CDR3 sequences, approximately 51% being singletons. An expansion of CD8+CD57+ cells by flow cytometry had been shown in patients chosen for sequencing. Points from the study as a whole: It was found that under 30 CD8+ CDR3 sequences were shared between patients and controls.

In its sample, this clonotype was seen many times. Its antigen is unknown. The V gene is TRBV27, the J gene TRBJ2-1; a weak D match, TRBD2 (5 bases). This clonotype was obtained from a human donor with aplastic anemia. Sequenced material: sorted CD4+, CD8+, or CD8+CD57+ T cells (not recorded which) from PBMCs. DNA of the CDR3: TGTGCCAGCAGAAACCGGGAACCAGGCTACAATGAGCAGTTCTTC. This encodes CASRNREPGYNEQFF.